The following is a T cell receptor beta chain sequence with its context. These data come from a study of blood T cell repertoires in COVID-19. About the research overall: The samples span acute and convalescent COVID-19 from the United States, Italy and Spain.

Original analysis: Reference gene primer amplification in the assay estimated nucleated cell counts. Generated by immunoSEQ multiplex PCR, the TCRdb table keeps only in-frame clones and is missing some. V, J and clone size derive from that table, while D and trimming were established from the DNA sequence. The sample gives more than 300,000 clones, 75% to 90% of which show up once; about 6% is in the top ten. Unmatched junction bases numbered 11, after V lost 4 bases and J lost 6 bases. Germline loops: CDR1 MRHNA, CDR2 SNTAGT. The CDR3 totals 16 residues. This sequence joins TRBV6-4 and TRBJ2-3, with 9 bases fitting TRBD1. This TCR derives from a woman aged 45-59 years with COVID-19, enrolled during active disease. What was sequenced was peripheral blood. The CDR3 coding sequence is TGTGCCAGCAGTGTCTCCGGGACAGGGAGGAGTGATACGCAGTATTTT. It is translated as CASSVSGTGRSDTQYF.